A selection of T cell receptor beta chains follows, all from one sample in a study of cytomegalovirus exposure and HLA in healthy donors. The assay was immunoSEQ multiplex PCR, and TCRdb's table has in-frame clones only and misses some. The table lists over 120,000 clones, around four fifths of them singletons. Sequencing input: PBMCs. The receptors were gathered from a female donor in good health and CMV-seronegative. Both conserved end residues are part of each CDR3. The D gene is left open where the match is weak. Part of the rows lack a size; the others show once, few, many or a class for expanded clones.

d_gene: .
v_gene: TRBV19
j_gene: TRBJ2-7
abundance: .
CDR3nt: TGTGCCAGTAGGGCGGGGGAGGACAGGGCCGACGAGCAGTACTTC
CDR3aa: CASRAGEDRADEQYF

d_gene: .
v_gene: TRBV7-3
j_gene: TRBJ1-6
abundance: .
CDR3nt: TGTGCCAGCAGCTTGCAGGGCTCCTATAATTCACCCCTCCACTTT
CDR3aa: CASSLQGSYNSPLHF

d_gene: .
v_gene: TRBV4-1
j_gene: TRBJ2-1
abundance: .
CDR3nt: TGCGCCAGCAGCCAAATTCCCCGGGACTCCGCCCCATACAATGAGCAGTTCTTC
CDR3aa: CASSQIPRDSAPYNEQFF

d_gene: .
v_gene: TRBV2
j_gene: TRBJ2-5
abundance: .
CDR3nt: TGTGCCACCAAACGGGGGGAGACCCAGTACTTC
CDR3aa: CATKRGETQYF

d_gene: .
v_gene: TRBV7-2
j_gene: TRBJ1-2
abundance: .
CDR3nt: TGTGCCAGCAGCTTACAAAGCAGGGCCGGCGGCTACACCTTC
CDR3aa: CASSLQSRAGGYTF

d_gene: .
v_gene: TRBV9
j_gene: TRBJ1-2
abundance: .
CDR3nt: TGTGCCAGCAGCCTATCCAGAGGAGGGACCTATGGCTACACCTTC
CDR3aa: CASSLSRGGTYGYTF

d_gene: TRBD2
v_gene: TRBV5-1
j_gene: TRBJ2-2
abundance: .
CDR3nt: TGCGCCAGCAGCGCCCAAGCTAGCGGGTTTAACACCGGGGAGCTGTTTTTT
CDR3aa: CASSAQASGFNTGELFF

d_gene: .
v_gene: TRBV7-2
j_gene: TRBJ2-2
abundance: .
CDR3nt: TGTGCCAGCAGCTTAGAAAGGGGTAACACCGGGGAGCTGTTTTTT
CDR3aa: CASSLERGNTGELFF

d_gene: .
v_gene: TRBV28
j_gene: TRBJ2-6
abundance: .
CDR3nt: TGTGCCAGCAGTGAGCCGAACGCTGGGGCCAACGTCCTGACTTTC
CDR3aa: CASSEPNAGANVLTF

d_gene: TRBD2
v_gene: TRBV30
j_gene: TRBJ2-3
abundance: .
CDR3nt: TGTGCCTGGGGGCTTTCAGCGGGAGACACAGATACGCAGTATTTT
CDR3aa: CAWGLSAGDTDTQYF

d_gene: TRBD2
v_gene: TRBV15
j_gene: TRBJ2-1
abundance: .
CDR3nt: TGTGCCACCAGCAGCTATCTAGCGGGGGGGCTCTTTGAGCAGTTCTTC
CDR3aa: CATSSYLAGGLFEQFF

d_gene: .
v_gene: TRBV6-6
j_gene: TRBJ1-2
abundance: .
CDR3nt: TGTGCCACCGGGGGGACGGTGGCGAACTATGGCTACACCTTC
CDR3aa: CATGGTVANYGYTF

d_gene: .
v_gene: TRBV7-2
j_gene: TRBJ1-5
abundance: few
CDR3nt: TGTGCCACACGAGGGGCGGGGATTAATCAGCCCCAGCATTTT
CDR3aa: CATRGAGINQPQHF

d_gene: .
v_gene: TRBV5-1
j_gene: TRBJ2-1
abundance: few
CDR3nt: TGCGCCAGCAGCTTCCAGGGGAATGAGCAGTTCTTC
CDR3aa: CASSFQGNEQFF

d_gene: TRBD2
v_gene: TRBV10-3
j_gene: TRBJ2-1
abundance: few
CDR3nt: TGTGCCATCAGCGACAGTAACCGGGAGGGTAATGAGCAGTTCTTC
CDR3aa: CAISDSNREGNEQFF

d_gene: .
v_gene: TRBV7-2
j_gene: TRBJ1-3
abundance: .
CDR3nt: TGTGCCAGCAGCTTGGGTACGCGACAGGGAAACACCATATATTTT
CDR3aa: CASSLGTRQGNTIYF

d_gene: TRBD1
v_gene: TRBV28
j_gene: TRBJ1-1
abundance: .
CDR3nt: TGTGCCAGCAGTTTTAGGGACAGGCTGGAAGCTTTCTTT
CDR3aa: CASSFRDRLEAFF

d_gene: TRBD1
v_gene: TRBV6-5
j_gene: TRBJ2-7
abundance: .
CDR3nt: TGTGCCAGCAGTAGACAGGGTCGGGGCGAGCAGTACTTC
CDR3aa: CASSRQGRGEQYF

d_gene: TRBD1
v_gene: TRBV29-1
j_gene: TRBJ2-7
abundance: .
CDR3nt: TGCAGCGTTGTAGCCAGGGGGCGAAACGAGCAGTACTTC
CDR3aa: CSVVARGRNEQYF

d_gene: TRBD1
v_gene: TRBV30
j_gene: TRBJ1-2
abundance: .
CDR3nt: TGTGCCTTGCTTGGGACAGGGGGTGGCTACACCTTC
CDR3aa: CALLGTGGGYTF

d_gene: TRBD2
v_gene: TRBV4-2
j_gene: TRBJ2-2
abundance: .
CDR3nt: TGTGCCAGCAGCCAAGATAACGGGAGCGGGGGATCCCGACGAACCGGGGAGCTGTTTTTT
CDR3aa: CASSQDNGSGGSRRTGELFF

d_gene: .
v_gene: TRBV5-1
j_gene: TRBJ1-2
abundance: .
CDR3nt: TGCGCCAGCAGCCTGGAACCCGGTAACTATGGCTACACCTTC
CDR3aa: CASSLEPGNYGYTF

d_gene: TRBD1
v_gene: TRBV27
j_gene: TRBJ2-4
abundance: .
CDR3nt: TGTGCCAGCAGTTCAAGACAGGGTGAAGCCAAAAACATTCAGTACTTC
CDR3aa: CASSSRQGEAKNIQYF

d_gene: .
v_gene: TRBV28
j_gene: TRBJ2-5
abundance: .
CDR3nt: TGTGCCAGCAGTTCTGACAGGCCCCCGGGAGAGACCCAGTACTTC
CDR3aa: CASSSDRPPGETQYF

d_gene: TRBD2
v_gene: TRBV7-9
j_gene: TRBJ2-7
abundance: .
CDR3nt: TGTTCCAGCAGCTTATCTAGCGGGAGATTCTCCTACGAGCAGTACTTC
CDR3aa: CSSSLSSGRFSYEQYF

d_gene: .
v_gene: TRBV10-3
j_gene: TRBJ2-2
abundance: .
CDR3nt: TGTGCCATCAGTGAGTCTCTGACAGGGAACACCGGGGAGCTGTTTTTT
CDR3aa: CAISESLTGNTGELFF

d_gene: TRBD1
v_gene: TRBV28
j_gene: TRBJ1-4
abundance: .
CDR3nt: TGTGCCAGCAGTAACCCGACAGGGGGATTTGAAAAACTGTTTTTT
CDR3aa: CASSNPTGGFEKLFF

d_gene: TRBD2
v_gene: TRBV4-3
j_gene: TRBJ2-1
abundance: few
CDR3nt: TGCGCCAGCAGCCAAAATACGGGACTAGCGCTCAACGAGCAGTTCTTC
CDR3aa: CASSQNTGLALNEQFF

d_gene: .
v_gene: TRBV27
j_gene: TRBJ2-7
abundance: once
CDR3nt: TGTGCCAGCAGCTTACAGACCCCCGGGGGCTACGAGCAGTACTTC
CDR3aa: CASSLQTPGGYEQYF

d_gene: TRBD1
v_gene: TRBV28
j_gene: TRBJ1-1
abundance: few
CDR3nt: TGTGCCAGCAGTCCTGGACAGGGTTGGAACACTGAAGCTTTCTTT
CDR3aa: CASSPGQGWNTEAFF

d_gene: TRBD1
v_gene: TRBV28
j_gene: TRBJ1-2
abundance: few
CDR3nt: TGTGCCAGCACCTCGGACAGGGGAGGCTACACCTTC
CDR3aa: CASTSDRGGYTF

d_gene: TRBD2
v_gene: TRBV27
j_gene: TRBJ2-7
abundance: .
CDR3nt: TGTGCCAGCAGTCCGGCCGGGACTAAATACGAGCAGTACTTC
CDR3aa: CASSPAGTKYEQYF

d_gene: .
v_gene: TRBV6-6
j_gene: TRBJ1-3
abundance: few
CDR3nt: TGTGCCAGCAGCCAGGGGCACACCATATATTTT
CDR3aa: CASSQGHTIYF

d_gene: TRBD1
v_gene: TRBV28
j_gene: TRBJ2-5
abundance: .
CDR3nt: TGTGCCAGCAGTTTGACAGGGAGCCAAGAGACCCAGTACTTC
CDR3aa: CASSLTGSQETQYF

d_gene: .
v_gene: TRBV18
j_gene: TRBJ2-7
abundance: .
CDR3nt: TGTGCCAGCTCACCACCGGGGGGGCGTTACGAGCAGTACTTC
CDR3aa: CASSPPGGRYEQYF

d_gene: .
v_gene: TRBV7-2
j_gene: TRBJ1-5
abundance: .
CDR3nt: TGTGCCAGCAGCTTTAAACCGGGACAAAATAGCAATCAGCCCCAGCATTTT
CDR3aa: CASSFKPGQNSNQPQHF